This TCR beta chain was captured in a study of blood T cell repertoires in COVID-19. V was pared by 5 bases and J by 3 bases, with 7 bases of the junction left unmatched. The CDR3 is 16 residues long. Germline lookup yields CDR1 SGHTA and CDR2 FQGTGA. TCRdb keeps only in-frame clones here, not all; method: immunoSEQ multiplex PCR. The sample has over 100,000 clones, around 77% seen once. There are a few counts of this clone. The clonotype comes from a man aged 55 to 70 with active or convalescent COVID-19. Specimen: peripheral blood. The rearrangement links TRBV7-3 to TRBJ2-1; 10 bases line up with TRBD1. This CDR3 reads CASSPTGGSVYNEQFF. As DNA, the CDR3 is TGTGCCAGCAGCCCGACAGGGGGCAGTGTCTACAATGAGCAGTTCTTC.